Following are 14 T cell receptor beta chains from one sample sequenced in a study of blood T cell repertoires in COVID-19. Method: immunoSEQ multiplex PCR; TCRdb's copy keeps in-frame clones and lacks some. Among about 180,000 clones listed, around three quarters were seen once. The sequenced sample consisted of peripheral blood. Every receptor here comes from a man aged 65-85 years with active or convalescent COVID-19.

The genes are TRBV6-1 and TRBJ1-4, with D maybe TRBD1 (5 bases). The V gene's germline CDR1 is MNHNS and CDR2 SASEGT. V lost 3 bases to trimming and J lost 5 bases, with 10 bases between them. This CDR3 is built from 14 residues. This chain's CDR3 is CASSESGNNEKLFF. CDR3 nucleotide sequence: TGTGCCAGCAGTGAGTCAGGGAACAATGAAAAACTGTTTTTT.

The rearrangement joins TRBV7-8 to TRBJ1-2; D not certain. Germline CDR1 and CDR2: SGHVS and FQNEAQ. V was pared by 3 bases and J by 2 bases, with 7 bases between. The CDR3 length is 13 residues. The CDR3 coding sequence is TGTGCCAGCAGCTTTACAGAGAACTATGGCTACACCTTC. Translating gives CASSFTENYGYTF.

This clone was counted only a few times. The rearrangement uses TRBV7-9 and TRBJ2-4; perhaps TRBD1 as D (6 bases). CDR1 and CDR2 from the germline V gene are SEHNR and FQNEAQ (reference sequence). V gave up 5 bases and J gave up 0 bases, with 20 bases separating them. The CDR3 extends over 18 amino acids. CDR3 coding DNA: TGTGCCAGCAGCCCCGGGACAAATGTTCGACTAGCCAAAAACATTCAGTACTTC. It encodes CASSPGTNVRLAKNIQYF.

The chain recombines TRBV5-1 with TRBJ1-1, with a possible D match to TRBD1 (5 bases). This CDR3 is 13 amino acids long. Trimming cost V 2 bases and J 7 bases, with 12 bases left between them. Germline CDR1 is SGHRS and CDR2 is YFSETQ. DNA of the CDR3: TGCGCCAGCAGCTTAGGCAGGGACTTTGAAGCTTTCTTT. This translates into CASSLGRDFEAFF.

The chain is built from TRBV7-2 and TRBJ2-5; TRBD2 matches at 9 bases. Per the germline V gene, CDR1 is SGHTA and CDR2 is FQGNSA. The CDR3 has 14 residues. V lost 3 bases to trimming and J lost 5 bases; unmatched junction nucleotides: 4. CDR3 sequence: CASSFLAGWETQYF. CDR3 nucleotide sequence: TGTGCCAGCAGCTTCCTAGCGGGGTGGGAGACCCAGTACTTC.

The chain uses TRBV9 and TRBJ1-3; the match to TRBD1 covers 9 bases. V gave up 3 bases and J gave up 1 base; unmatched junction bases: 2. CDR3 length: 15 amino acids. Germline lookup yields CDR1 SGDLS and CDR2 YYNGEE. The CDR3 is CASSAGQGSGNTIYF. CDR3 sequence (DNA): TGTGCCAGCAGCGCGGGACAGGGATCTGGAAACACCATATATTTT.

The chain carries TRBV2 and TRBJ1-5, with TRBD1 matching 7 bases. Germline-derived CDR1 and CDR2 are SNHLY and FYNNEI. The CDR3 totals 13 residues. Losses at the gene ends were 5 bases for V and 8 bases for J; bases not matched to a gene: 6. Written as DNA, the CDR3 is TGTGCCAGCAGTTTGACAGGGCGGGAGCCCCAGCATTTT. This codes for CASSLTGREPQHF.

V is TRBV30 and J is TRBJ1-4; TRBD1 aligns across 9 bases. Germline V gives CDR1 GTSNPN, CDR2 SVGIG (reference sequence). The CDR3 totals 14 residues. With 4 bases clipped from V and 7 bases from J, the junction kept 7 bases outside the gene matches. CDR3 nucleotide sequence: TGTGCCTGGAATCGGGGACAGGGACGTGAAAAACTGTTTTTT. Translating it yields CAWNRGQGREKLFF. The entire variable domain, with the rest obtained from reference TRBV30 and TRBJ1-4, is as follows: SQTIHQWPATLVQPVGSPLSLECTVEGTSNPNLYWYRQAAGRGLQLLFYSVGIGQISSEVPQNLSASRPQDRQFILSSKKLLLSDSGFYLCAWNRGQGREKLFFGSGTQLSVL.

This clone appeared a single time. Sequence at one end of the junction differs from germline and may be a read error. Written as DNA, the CDR3 is TGTGCTAGCAGTTCAGCGGAGGTGACTGAAGCTTTCTTT. Its protein product is CASSSAEVTEAFF. The rearrangement uses TRBV25-1 and TRBJ1-1, with unresolved D. Germline V gene data show CDR1 as MGHDK and CDR2 as SYGVNS. The CDR3 totals 13 residues.

This clone was counted a few times. The chain couples TRBV6-5 to TRBJ2-7; D might be TRBD1 (6 bases). The V end was cut by 0 bases, the J end by 0 bases, with 9 bases between. The CDR3 contains 15 residues. The germline gives CDR1 MNHEY, CDR2 SVGAGI. The CDR3 is CASSYSGHTSYEQYF. In nucleotides, the CDR3 is TGTGCCAGCAGTTACTCGGGACACACCTCCTACGAGCAGTACTTC.

V gene TRBV29-1 combines with J gene TRBJ2-5; 8 bases fit TRBD2. Germline trimming cut 8 bases from V and 0 bases from J; bases unmatched to any gene: 11. CDR3 length: 15 amino acids. The V gene's germline CDR1 is SQVTM and CDR2 ANQGSEA. DNA of the CDR3: TGCAGCTCTCGAGGGGGTAGCGGGGACCAAGAGACCCAGTACTTC. The encoded protein is CSSRGGSGDQETQYF. Combining the CDR3 with reference TRBV29-1 and TRBJ2-5 gives the whole variable domain SAVISQKPSRDICQRGTSLTIQCQVDSQVTMMFWYRQQPGQSLTLIATANQGSEATYESGFVIDKFPISRPNLTFSTLTVSNMSPEDSSIYLCSSRGGSGDQETQYFGPGTRLLVL.

CDR3 DNA sequence: TGTGCCAGCAGTTACGGCGGACAGGGCTATGGCTACACCTTC. Protein sequence: CASSYGGQGYGYTF. The rearrangement joins TRBV6-5 to TRBJ1-2; TRBD1 matches at 8 bases. CDR3 length: 14 amino acids. J was trimmed by 4 bases and V by 2 bases; bases with no gene match: 3. In germline, CDR1 is MNHEY, CDR2 SVGAGI.

This chain joins TRBV5-1 and TRBJ1-3, with D tentatively TRBD1 (6 bases). The CDR3 is made up of 16 amino acids. Germline CDR1 SGHRS, CDR2 YFSETQ. Trimming removed 0 bases from V and 0 bases from J, with 10 bases in between. DNA for the CDR3: TGCGCCAGCAGCTTGGACAGGGTGACCTCTGGAAACACCATATATTTT. It yields the protein CASSLDRVTSGNTIYF.

V is TRBV6-5 and J is TRBJ1-1; a possible D gene is TRBD1 (6 bases). The CDR3 extends over 13 amino acids. Between the trimmed V and J ends, which lost 8 bases and 0 bases, there was a span of 10 bases. CDR1 and CDR2 from the germline V gene are MNHEY and SVGAGI. Here the CDR3 reads CASEDSLNTEAFF. The DNA of the CDR3 is TGTGCCAGCGAGGACAGTCTGAACACTGAAGCTTTCTTT.